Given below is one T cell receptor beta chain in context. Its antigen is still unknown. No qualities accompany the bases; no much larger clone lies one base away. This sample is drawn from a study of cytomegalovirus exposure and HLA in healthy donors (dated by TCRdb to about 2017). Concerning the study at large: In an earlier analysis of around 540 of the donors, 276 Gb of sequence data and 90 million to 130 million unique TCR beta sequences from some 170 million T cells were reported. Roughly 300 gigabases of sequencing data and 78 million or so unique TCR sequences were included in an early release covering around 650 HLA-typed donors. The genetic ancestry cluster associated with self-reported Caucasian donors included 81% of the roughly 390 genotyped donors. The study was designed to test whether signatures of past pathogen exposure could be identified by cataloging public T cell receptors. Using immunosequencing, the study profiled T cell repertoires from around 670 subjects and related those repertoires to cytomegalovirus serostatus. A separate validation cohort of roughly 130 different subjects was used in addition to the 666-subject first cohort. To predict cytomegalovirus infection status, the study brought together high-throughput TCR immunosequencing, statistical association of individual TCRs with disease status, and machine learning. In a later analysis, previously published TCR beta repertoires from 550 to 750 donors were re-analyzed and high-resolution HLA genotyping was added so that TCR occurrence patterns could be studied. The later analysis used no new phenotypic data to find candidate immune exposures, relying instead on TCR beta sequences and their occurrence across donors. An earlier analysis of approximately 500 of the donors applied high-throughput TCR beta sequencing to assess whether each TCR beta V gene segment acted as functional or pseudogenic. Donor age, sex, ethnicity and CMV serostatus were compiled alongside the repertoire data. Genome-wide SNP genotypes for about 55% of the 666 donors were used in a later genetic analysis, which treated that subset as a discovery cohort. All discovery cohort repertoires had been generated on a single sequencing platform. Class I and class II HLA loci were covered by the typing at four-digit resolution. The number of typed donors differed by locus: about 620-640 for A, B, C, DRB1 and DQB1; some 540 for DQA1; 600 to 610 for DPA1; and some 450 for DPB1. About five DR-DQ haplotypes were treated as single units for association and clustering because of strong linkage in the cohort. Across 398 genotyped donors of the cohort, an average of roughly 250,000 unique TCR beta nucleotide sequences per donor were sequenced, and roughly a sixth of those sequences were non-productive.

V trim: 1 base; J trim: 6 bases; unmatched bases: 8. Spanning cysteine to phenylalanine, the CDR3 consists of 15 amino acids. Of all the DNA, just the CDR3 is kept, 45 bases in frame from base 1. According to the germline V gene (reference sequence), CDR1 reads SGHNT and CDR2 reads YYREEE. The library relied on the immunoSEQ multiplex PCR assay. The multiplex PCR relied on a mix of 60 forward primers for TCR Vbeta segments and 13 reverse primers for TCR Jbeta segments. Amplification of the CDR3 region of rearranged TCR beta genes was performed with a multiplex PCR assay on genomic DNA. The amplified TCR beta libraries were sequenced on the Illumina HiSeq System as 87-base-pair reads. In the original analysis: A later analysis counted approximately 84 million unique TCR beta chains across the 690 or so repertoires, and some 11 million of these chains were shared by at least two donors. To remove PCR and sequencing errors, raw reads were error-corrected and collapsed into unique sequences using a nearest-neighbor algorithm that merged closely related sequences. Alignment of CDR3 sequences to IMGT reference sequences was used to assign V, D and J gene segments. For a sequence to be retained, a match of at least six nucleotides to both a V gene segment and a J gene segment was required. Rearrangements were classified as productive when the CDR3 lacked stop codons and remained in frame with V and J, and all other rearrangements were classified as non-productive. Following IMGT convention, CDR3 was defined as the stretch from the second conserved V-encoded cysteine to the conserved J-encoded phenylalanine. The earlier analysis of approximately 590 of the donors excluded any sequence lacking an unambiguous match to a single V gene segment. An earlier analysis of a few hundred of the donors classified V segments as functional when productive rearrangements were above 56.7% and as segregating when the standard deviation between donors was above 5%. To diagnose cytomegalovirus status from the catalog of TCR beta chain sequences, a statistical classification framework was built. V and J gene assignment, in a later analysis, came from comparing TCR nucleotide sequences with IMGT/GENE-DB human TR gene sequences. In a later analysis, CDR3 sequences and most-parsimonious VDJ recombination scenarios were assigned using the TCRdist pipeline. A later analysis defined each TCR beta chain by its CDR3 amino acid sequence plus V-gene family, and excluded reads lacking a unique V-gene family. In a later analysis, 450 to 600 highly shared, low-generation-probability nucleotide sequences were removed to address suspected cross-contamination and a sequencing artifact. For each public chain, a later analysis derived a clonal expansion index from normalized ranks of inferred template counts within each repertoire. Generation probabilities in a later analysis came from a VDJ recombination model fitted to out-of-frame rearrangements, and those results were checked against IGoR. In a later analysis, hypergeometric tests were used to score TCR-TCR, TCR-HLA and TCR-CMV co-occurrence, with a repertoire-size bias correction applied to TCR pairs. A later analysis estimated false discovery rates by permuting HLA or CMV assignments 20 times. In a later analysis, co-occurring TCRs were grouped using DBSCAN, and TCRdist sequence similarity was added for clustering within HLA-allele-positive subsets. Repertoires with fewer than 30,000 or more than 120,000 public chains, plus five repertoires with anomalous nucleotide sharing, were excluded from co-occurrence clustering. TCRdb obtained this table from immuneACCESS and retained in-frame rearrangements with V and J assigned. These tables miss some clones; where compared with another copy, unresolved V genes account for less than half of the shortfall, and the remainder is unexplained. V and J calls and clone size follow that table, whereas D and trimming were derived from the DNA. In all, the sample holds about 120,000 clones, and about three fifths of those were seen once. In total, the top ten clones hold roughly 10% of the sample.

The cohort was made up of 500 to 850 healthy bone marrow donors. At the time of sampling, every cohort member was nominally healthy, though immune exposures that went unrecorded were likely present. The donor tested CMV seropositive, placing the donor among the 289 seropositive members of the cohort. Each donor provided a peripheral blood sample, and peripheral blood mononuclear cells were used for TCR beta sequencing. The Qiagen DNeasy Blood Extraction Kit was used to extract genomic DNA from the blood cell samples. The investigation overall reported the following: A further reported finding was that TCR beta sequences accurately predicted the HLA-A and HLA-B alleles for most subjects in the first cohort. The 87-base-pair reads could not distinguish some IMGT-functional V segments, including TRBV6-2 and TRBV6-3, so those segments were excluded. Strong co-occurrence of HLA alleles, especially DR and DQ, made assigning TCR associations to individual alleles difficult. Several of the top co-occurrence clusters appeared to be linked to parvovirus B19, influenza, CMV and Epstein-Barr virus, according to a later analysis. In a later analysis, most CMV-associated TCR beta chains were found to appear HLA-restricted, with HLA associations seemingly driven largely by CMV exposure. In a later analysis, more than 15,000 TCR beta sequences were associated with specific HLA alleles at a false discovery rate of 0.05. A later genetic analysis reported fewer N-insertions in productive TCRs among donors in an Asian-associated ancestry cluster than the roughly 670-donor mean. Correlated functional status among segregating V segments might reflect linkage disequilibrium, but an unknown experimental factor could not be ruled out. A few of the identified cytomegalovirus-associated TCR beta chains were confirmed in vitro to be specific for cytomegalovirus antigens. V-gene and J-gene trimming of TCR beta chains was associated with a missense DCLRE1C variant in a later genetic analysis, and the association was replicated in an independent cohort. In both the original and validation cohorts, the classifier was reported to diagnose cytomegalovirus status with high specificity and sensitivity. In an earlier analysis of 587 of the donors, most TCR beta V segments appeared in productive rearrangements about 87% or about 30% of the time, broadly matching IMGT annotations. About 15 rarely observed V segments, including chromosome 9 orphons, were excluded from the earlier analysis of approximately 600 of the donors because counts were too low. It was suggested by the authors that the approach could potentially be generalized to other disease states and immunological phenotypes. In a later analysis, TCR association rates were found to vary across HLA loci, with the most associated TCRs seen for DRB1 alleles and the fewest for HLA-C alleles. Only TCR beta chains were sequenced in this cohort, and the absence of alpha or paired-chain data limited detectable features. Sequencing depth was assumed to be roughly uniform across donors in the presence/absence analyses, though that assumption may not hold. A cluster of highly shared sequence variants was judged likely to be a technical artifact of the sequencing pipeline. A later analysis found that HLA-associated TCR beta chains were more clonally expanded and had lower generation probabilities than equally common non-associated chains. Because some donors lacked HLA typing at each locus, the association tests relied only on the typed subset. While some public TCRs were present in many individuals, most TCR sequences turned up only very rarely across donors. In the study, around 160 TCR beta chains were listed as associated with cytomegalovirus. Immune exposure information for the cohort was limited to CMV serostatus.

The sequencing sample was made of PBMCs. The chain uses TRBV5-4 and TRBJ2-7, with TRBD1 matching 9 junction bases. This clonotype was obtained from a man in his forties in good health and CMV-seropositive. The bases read TGTGCCAGCAGCTTGAACAGGGGGCAGGGTGGCGAGCAGTACTTC. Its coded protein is CASSLNRGQGGEQYF.